This T cell receptor beta chain was obtained from a study of shared clonotypes between healthy human individuals. Findings and caveats of the study: Sequencing depth was a factor that was expected to affect clonotype sharing among donors.

As regards this clone: Its cognate antigen is unknown. At one end the junction does not follow the germline gene, possibly because of a read error.

This CDR3 has 13 residues. Germline values: CDR1 SSHAT, CDR2 FNYEAQ (reference sequence). Clones were sequenced by immunoSEQ multiplex PCR, and TCRdb holds only the in-frame ones, with some missing. The sample includes about 1 million clones, 65% to 80% of them seen just once. The rearrangement uses TRBV7-7 and TRBJ2-1, with 8 bases that match TRBD1. This sequence originates from a man younger than 35 in good health. Sequences were obtained from memory CD4+ T cells sorted from blood. Subset noted: CD45RA-negative fraction. The CDR3 sequence: CASSSDRGYEQFF. CDR3 nucleotide sequence: TGTGCTAGCAGCTCAGACAGGGGCTATGAGCAGTTCTTC.